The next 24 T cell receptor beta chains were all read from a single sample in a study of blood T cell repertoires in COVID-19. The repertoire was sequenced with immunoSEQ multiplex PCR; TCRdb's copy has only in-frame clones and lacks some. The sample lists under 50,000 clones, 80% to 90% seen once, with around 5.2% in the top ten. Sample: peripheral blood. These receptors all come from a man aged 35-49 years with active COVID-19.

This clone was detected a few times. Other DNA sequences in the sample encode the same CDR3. The CDR3 coding sequence is TGTGCCAGCTCTCCGGGACAGGGGGCTGAAGCTTTCTTT. Protein: CASSPGQGAEAFF. The V call is TRBV18, the J call TRBJ1-1; 11 bases align to TRBD1. The CDR3 length is 13 residues. J was trimmed by 6 bases and V by 6 bases; bases with no gene match: 3. The germline V gene encodes CDR1 KGHSH and CDR2 LQKENI.

CDR3 sequence: CASSVGPLTGYNGYTF. The CDR3 DNA reads TGTGCCAGCAGCGTAGGGCCTTTGACAGGGTATAATGGCTACACCTTC. This rearrangement joins TRBV9 to TRBJ1-2; 7 nucleotides match TRBD1. Unmatched junction bases numbered 11, after V lost 0 bases and J lost 6 bases. The CDR3 covers 16 residues. Germline V gene lookup returns CDR1 SGDLS and CDR2 YYNGEE. The full variable domain, with the rest looked up from reference TRBV9 and TRBJ1-2, is DSGVTQTPKHLITATGQRVTLRCSPRSGDLSVYWYQQSLDQGLQFLIQYYNGEERAKGNILERFSAQQFPDLHSELNLSSLELGDSALYFCASSVGPLTGYNGYTFGSGTRLTVV.

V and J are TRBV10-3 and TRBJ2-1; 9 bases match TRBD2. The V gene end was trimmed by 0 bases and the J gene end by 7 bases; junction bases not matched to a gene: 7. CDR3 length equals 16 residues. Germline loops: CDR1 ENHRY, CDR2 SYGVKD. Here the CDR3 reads CAISESRAGGANEQFF. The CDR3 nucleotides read TGTGCCATCAGTGAGTCGAGAGCGGGAGGCGCAAATGAGCAGTTCTTC.

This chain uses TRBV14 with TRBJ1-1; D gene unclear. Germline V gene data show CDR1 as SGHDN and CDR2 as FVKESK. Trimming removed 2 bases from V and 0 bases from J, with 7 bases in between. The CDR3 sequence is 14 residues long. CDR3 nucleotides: TGTGCCAGCAGCCAATTGGCCATGAACACTGAAGCTTTCTTT. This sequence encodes CASSQLAMNTEAFF.

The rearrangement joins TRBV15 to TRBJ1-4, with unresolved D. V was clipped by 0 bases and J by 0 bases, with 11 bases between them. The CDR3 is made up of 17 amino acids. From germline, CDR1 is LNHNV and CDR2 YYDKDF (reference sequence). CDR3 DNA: TGTGCCACCAGCAGAGATGTGGGAGATCCAACTAATGAAAAACTGTTTTTT. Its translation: CATSRDVGDPTNEKLFF.

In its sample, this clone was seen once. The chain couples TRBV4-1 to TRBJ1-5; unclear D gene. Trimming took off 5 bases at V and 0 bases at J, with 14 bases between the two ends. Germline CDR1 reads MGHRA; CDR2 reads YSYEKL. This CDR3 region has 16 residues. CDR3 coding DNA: TGCGCCAGCAGCGTAAGATGGGCAGCTAGCAATCAGCCCCAGCATTTT. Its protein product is CASSVRWAASNQPQHF.

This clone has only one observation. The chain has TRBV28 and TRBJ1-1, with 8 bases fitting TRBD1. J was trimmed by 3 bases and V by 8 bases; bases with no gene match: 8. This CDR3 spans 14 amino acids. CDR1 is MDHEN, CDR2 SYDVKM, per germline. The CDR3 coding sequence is TGTGCCAGCGGACACAGGGGGTTGTACACTGAAGCTTTCTTT. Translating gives CASGHRGLYTEAFF.

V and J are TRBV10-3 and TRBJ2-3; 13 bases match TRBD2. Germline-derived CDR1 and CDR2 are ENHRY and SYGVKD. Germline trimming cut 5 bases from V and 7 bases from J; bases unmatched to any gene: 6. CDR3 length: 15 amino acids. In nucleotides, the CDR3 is TGTGCCATCAGTTCACTAGCGGGAGGGTCATATACGCAGTATTTT. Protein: CAISSLAGGSYTQYF.

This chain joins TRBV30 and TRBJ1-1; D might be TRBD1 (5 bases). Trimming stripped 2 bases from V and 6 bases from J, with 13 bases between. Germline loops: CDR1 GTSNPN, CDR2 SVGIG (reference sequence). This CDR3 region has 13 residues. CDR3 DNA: TGTGCCTGGAGTTCGGGGGGTGATCCTGAAGCTTTCTTT. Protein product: CAWSSGGDPEAFF.

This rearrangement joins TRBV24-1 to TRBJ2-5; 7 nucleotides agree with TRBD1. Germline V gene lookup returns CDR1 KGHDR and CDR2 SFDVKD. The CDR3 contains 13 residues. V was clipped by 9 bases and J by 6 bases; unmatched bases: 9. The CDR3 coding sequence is TGTGCCACCTCCGACAGGGATCAGAAGACCCAGTACTTC. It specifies CATSDRDQKTQYF.

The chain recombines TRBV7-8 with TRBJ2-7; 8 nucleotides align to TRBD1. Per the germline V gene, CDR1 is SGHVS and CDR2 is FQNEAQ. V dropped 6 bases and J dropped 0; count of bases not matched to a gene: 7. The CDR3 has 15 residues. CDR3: CASSRRQGTSYEQYF. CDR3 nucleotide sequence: TGTGCCAGCAGTCGTCGACAGGGGACCTCCTACGAGCAGTACTTC.

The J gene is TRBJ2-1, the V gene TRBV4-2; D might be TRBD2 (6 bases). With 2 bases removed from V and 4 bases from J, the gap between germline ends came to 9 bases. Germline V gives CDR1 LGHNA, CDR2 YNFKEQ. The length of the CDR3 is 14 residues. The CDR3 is CASSQRRGYNEQFF. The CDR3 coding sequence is TGTGCCAGCAGCCAAAGGAGGGGATACAATGAGCAGTTCTTC.

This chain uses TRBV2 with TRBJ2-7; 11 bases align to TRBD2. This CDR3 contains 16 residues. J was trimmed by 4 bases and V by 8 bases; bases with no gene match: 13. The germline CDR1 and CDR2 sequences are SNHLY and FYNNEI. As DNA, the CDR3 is TGTGCCAGCGCCGTAGGTACTAGCGGGAGTAGGTACGAGCAGTACTTC. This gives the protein CASAVGTSGSRYEQYF.

The chain's CDR3 is CASSLEYNEQFF. CDR3 DNA sequence: TGTGCCAGCAGCCTGGAGTACAATGAGCAGTTCTTC. The rearrangement links TRBV3-1 (or the pseudogene TRBV3-2) to TRBJ2-1; no clear D. There are 12 residues in the CDR3. V was shortened by 4 bases and J by 4 bases, with 5 bases between the two germline ends. Germline CDR1 LGHDT, CDR2 YNNKEL (reference sequence).

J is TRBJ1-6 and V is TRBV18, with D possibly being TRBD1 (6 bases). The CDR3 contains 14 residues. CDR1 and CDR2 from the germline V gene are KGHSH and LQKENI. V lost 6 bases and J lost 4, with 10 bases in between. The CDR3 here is CASSVQGYNSPLHF. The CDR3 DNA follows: TGTGCCAGCTCGGTACAGGGTTATAATTCACCCCTCCACTTT.

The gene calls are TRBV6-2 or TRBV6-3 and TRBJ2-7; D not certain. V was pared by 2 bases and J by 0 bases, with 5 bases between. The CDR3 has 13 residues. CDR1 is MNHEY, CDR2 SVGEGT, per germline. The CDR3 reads CASSYGPSYEQYF. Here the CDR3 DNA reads TGTGCCAGCAGTTACGGGCCCTCCTACGAGCAGTACTTC.

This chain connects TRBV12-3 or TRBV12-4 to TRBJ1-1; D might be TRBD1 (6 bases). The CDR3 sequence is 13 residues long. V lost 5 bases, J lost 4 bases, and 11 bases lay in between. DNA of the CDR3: TGTGCCAGCAGTAGGGGGTACGGCACTGAAGCTTTCTTT. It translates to CASSRGYGTEAFF.

CDR3 amino acids: CASSPVGTEDTGELFF. The CDR3 nucleotides read TGTGCCAGCAGCCCCGTGGGGACAGAAGACACCGGGGAGCTGTTTTTT. This chain joins TRBV5-6 and TRBJ2-2, with 7 bases lining up with TRBD1. Looked up from germline, CDR1 is SGHDT and CDR2 is YYEEEE. The J segment lost 3 bases and the V segment lost 4 bases, leaving 9 bases of the junction unmatched. The CDR3 covers 16 residues.

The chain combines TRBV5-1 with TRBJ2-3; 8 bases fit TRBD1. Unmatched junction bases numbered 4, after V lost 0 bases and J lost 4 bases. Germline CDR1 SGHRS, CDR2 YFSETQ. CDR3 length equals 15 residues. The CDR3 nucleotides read TGCGCCAGCAGCTTGGCAGGACAGGGTGCAGATACGCAGTATTTT. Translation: CASSLAGQGADTQYF.

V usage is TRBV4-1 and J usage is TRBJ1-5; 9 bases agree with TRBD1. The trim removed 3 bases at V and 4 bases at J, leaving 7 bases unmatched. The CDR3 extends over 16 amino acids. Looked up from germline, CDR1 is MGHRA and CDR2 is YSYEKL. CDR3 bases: TGCGCCAGCAGCCAGGGCATCGGGACAGGGAATCAGCCCCAGCATTTT. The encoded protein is CASSQGIGTGNQPQHF.

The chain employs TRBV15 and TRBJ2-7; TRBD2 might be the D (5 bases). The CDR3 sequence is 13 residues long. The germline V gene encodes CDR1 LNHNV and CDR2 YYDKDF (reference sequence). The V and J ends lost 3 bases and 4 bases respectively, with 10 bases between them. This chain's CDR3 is CATSRGAVYEQYF. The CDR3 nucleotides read TGTGCCACCAGCAGGGGAGCGGTGTACGAGCAGTACTTC. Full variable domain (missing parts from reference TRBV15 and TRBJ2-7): DAMVIQNPRYQVTQFGKPVTLSCSQTLNHNVMYWYQQKSSQAPKLLFHYYDKDFNNEADTPDNFQSRRPNTSFCFLDIRSPGLGDTAMYLCATSRGAVYEQYFGPGTRLTVT.

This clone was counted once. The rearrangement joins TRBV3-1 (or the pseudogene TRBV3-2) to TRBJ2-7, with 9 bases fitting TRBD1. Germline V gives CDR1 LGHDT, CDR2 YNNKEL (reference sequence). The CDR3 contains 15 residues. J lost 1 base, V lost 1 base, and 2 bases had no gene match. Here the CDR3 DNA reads TGTGCCAGCAGCCAAGGGGACAGGGTTTCCTACGAGCAGTACTTC. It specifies CASSQGDRVSYEQYF.

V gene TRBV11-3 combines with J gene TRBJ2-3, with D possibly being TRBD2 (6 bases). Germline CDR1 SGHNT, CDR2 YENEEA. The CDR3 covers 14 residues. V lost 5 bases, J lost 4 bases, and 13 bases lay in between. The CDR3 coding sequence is TGTGCCAGCAGCCAGTTCCCTAGCGCAGATACGCAGTATTTT. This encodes CASSQFPSADTQYF.

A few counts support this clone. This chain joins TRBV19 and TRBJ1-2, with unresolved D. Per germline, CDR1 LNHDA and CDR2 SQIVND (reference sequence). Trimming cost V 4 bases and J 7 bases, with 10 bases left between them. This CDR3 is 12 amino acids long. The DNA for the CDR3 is TGTGCCAGTAGTACGGTGGGGAGTGGCTACACCTTC. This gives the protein CASSTVGSGYTF.